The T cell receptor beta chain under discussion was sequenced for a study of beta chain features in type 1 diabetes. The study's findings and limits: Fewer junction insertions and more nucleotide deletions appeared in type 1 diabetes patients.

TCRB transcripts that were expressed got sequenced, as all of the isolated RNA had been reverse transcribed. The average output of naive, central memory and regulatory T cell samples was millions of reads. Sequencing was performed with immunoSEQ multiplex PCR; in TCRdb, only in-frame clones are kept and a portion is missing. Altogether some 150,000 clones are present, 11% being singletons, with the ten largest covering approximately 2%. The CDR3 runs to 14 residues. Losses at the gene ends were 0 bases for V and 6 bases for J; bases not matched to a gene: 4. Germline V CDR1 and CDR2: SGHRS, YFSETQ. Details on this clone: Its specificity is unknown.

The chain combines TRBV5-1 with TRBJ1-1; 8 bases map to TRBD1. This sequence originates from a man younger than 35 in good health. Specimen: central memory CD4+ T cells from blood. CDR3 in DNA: TGCGCCAGCAGCTTGGGGACAGGGTCGGCTGAAGCTTTCTTT. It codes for CASSLGTGSAEAFF.